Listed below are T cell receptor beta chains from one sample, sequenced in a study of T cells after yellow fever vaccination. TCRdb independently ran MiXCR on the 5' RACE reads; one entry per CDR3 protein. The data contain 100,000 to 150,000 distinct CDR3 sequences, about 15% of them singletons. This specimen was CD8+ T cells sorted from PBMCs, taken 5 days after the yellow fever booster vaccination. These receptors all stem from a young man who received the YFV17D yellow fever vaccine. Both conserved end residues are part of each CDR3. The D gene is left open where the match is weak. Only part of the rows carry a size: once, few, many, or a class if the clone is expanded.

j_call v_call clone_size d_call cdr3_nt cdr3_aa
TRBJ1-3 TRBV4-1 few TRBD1 TGCGCCAGCAGCCCTGGGGGAGGGGGCGTTGGAAACACCATATATTTT CASSPGGGGVGNTIYF
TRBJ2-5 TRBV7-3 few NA TGTGCCAGCAGCTTAGGCCTCGCTAACCAAGAGACCCAGTACTTC CASSLGLANQETQYF
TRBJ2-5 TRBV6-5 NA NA TGTGCCAGCACTCGAGGGGGGGGCTGGGGGGAGACCCAGTACTTC CASTRGGGWGETQYF
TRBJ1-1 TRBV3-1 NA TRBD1 TGTGCCAGCCGGGACAGGGGGCGATTGGAAGCTTTCTTT CASRDRGRLEAFF
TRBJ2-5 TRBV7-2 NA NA TGTGCCAGCAGCCCCCGGGACTACCAAGAGACCCAGTACTTC CASSPRDYQETQYF
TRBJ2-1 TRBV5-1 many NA TGCGCCAGCAGCGACGGAGGGGAACCCTACAATGAGCAGTTCTTC CASSDGGEPYNEQFF
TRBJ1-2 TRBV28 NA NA TGTGCCAGCAGTTCCATTTTGACTCAGCCCGGGACTCCTAATAACTATGGCTACACCTTC CASSSILTQPGTPNNYGYTF
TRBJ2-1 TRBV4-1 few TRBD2 TGCGCCAGCAGCCAGGGGACTAGCGGGCCCACTCCCCGGTTCTTC CASSQGTSGPTPRFF
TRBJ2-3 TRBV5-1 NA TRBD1 TGCGCCTCAGAGGGGGCCGCTGATACGCAGTATTTT CASEGAADTQYF
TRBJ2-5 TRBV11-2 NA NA TGTGCCAGCAGCTTTCCCCCACAGAGAGAGACCCAGTACTTC CASSFPPQRETQYF
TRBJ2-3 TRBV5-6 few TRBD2 TGTGCCAGCAGCTTGGTGGCGGGGGTGACAGATACGCAGTATTTT CASSLVAGVTDTQYF
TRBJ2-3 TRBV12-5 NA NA TGTGCTAGTGGTTTGACAACAAACGATGAGACAGGTCTCGCAGATACGCAGTATTTT CASGLTTNDETGLADTQYF
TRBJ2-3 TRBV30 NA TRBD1 TGTGCCTGGAGCTCCGGGACAGGTAGCACAGATACGCAGTATTTT CAWSSGTGSTDTQYF
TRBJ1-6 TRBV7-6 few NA TGTGCCAGCAGCTTAGCGGCAGGGGAAATCAATTCACCCCTCCACTTT CASSLAAGEINSPLHF
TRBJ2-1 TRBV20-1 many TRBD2 TGCAGTGCTAGAGATAGCGGGGGACCCTACAATGAGCAGTTCTTC CSARDSGGPYNEQFF
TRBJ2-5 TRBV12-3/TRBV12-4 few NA TGTGCCAGCAGCACCGGGCCACCTTGGGGTCAAGAGACCCAGTACTTC CASSTGPPWGQETQYF
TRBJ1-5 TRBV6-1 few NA TGTGCCAGCAGAGAGACGCGGGGGCTCGGTAGCAATCAGCCCCAGCATTTT CASRETRGLGSNQPQHF
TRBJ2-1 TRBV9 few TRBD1 TGTGCCAGCAGCGATAACATACAGGGGGCACTCAATGAGCAGTTCTTC CASSDNIQGALNEQFF
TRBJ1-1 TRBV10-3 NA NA TGTGCCATCAGTGACGCATCCGGGCGCATGAACACTGAAGCTTTCTTT CAISDASGRMNTEAFF
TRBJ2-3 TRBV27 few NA TGTGCCAGCAGCCCCCTGGGCAGTCTCACAGATACGCAGTATTTT CASSPLGSLTDTQYF
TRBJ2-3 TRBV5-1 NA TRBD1 TGCGCCAGCGGTAGAAAGGGGGCGCCCATAGATACGCAGTATTTT CASGRKGAPIDTQYF
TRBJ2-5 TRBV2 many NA TGTGCCAGCAGTGATTTAACCGTAATGGAGACCCAGTACTTC CASSDLTVMETQYF
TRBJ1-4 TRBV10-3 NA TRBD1 TGTGCCATCAGTATGAAAGGACAGGGGGATGAAAAACTGTTTTTT CAISMKGQGDEKLFF
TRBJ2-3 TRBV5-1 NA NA TGCGCCAGCAGCCTGAGATATAGCACAGATACGCAGTATTTT CASSLRYSTDTQYF
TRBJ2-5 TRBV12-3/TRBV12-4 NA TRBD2 TGTGCCAGCAGAAGGACTAGCGGGGGGGCCGAGACCCAGTACTTC CASRRTSGGAETQYF
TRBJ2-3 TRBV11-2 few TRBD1 TGTGCCAGCAGCACCAGCGGACAGGGGTGGACAGATACGCAGTATTTT CASSTSGQGWTDTQYF
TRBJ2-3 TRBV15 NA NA TGTGCCACCAGCAGAGTAGGGGGTCCGGCAGATACGCAGTATTTT CATSRVGGPADTQYF
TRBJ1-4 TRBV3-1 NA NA TGTGCCAGCAGCCAAGATAGTCCAGGGGTTAATGAAAAACTGTTTTTT CASSQDSPGVNEKLFF
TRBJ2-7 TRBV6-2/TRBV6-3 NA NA TGTGCCAGCAGCCAGGGTGAGAAAGGGGAGCAGTACTTC CASSQGEKGEQYF
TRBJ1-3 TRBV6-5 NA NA TGTGCCAGCAGTTACTCGATCGGGGACTCTGGAAACACCATATATTTT CASSYSIGDSGNTIYF
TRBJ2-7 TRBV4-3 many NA TGCGCCAGCAGCCAAATTCTTAGGGAGTCCTACGAGCAGTACTTC CASSQILRESYEQYF